One T cell receptor beta chain is described in this entry. Antigen: not known. This sample is part of a study of OX40 agonist ivuxolimab in advanced cancers. About the study: Males comprised approximately 81% of the group, whose mean age was about 61 years (range 23 to 79). Points from the study as a whole: CD4+ and CD8+ blood T cells expanded clonally by week 6 at 0.1 to 3.0 mg/kg. Some patients who did not respond also had low normalized T-cell clonal expansion.

Measured with immunoSEQ multiplex PCR; TCRdb has only the in-frame clones, and not every one. The sample includes fewer than 12,000 clones, roughly 80% of them seen just once. Sequenced material: CD4+ or CD8+ T cells sorted from blood, taken in a trial of the OX40 agonist ivuxolimab. This clonotype originated in an adult with an advanced solid tumor such as melanoma, head and neck, liver or kidney cancer.

The CDR3 nucleotides read TGTGCCAGCGGCTGGACAGGATACAATGAGCAGTTCTTC. This encodes CASGWTGYNEQFF. This rearrangement joins TRBV27 to TRBJ2-1, with 7 bases identical to TRBD1. Trimming at V came to 8 bases and at J to 4 bases, leaving 5 bases not matched to a gene. The CDR3 sequence is 13 residues long. CDR1 is MNHEY, CDR2 SMNVEV, per germline (reference sequence).